The clone carrying this TCR beta chain came up a few times. The entry originates in a study of blood T cell repertoires in COVID-19. Clones were read by immunoSEQ multiplex PCR, and TCRdb kept only the in-frame ones, dropping some. This sample has some 280,000 clones; about nine tenths occur once, and the top ten carry about 3%. This receptor was identified in a woman in her twenties or thirties with active or convalescent COVID-19. What was sequenced was peripheral blood.

CDR3 residues: CASSEVGEFQPQHF. The CDR3 DNA is TGTGCCAGCAGTGAGGTGGGCGAGTTTCAGCCCCAGCATTTT. The V gene is TRBV2, the J gene TRBJ1-5; D is unresolved. Germline loops: CDR1 SNHLY, CDR2 FYNNEI. The germline V and J ends were trimmed by 3 bases and 6 bases, with 12 bases remaining between them. The CDR3 totals 14 residues.